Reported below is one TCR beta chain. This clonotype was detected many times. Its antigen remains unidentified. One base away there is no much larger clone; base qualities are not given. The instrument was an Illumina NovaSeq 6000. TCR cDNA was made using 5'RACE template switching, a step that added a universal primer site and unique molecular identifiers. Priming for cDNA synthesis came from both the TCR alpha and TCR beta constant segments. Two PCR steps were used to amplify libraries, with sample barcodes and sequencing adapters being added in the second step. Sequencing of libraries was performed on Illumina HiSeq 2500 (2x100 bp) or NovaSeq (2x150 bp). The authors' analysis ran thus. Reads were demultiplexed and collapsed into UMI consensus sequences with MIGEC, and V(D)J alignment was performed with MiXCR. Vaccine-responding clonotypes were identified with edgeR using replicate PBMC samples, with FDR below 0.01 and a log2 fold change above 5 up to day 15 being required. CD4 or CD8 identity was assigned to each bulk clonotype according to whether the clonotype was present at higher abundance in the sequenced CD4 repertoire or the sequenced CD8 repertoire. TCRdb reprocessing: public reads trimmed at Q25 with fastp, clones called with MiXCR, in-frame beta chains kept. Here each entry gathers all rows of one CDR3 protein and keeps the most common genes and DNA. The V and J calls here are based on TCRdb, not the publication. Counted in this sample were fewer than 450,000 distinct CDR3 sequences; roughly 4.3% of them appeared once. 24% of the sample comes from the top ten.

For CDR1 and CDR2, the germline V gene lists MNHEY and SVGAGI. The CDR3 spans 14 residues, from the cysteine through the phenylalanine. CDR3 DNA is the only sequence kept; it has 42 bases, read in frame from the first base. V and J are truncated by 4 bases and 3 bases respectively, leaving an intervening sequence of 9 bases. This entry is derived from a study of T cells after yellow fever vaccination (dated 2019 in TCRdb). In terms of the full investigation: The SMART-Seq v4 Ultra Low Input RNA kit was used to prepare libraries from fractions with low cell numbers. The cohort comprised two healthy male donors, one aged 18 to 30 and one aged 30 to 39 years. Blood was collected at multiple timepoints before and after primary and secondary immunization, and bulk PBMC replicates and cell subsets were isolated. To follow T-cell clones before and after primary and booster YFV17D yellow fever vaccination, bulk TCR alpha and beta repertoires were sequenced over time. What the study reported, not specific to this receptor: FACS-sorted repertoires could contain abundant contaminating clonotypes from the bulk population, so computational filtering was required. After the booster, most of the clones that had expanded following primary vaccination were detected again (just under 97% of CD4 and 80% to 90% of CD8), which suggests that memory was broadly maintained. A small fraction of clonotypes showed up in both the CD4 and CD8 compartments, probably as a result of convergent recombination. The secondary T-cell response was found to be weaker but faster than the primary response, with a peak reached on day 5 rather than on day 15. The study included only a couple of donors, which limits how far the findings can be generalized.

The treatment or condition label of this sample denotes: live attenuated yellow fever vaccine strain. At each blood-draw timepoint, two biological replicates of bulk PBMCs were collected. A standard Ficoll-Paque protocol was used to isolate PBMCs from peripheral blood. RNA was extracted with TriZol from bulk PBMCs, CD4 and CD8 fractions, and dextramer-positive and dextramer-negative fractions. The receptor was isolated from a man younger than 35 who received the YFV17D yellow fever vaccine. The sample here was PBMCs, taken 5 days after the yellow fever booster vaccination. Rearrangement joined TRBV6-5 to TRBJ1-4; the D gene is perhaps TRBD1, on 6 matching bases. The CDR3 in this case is CASSSQGANEKLFF. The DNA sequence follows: TGTGCCAGCAGTTCACAGGGAGCTAATGAAAAACTGTTTTTT.